The 22 T cell receptor beta chains below were found in one sample sequenced in a study of cytomegalovirus exposure and HLA in healthy donors. The PCR made use of 60 Vbeta and 13 Jbeta primers. Using immunoSEQ multiplex PCR, the repertoire was profiled, and TCRdb retains in-frame clones only, with some absent. In all, the sample yields approximately 79,000 clones. The sample consisted of PBMCs. The source is a boy younger than 18 in good health and CMV-seronegative.

The rearrangement uses TRBV9 and TRBJ1-1, with D uncertain. Trimming removed 4 bases from V and 1 base from J, with 11 bases in between. The germline gives CDR1 SGDLS, CDR2 YYNGEE. The CDR3 runs to 14 residues. The CDR3 DNA follows: TGTGCCAGCAGCAGAGGCGGTCCGAACACTGAAGCTTTCTTT. Amino acid sequence: CASSRGGPNTEAFF. Looking up the rest from reference TRBV9 and TRBJ1-1 gives the full variable domain: DSGVTQTPKHLITATGQRVTLRCSPRSGDLSVYWYQQSLDQGLQFLIQYYNGEERAKGNILERFSAQQFPDLHSELNLSSLELGDSALYFCASSRGGPNTEAFFGQGTRLTVV.

The chain combines TRBV9 with TRBJ2-1; 9 nucleotides line up with TRBD2. The CDR3 is made up of 19 amino acids. The V gene end was trimmed by 0 bases and the J gene end by 0 bases; junction bases not matched to a gene: 10. The V gene's germline CDR1 is SGDLS and CDR2 YYNGEE. The chain's CDR3 is CASSVEGLAGASSYNEQFF. CDR3 nucleotide sequence: TGTGCCAGCAGCGTAGAGGGATTAGCGGGAGCGAGCTCCTACAATGAGCAGTTCTTC.

The rearrangement uses TRBV4-2 and TRBJ1-1, with D possibly being TRBD1 (5 bases). CDR3 length: 15 residues. Trimming removed 0 bases from V and 1 base from J, with 9 bases in between. CDR1 is LGHNA and CDR2 is YNFKEQ in the germline V gene. CDR3 bases: TGTGCCAGCAGCCAAGAGGACACGGGGAACACTGAAGCTTTCTTT. It translates to CASSQEDTGNTEAFF.

The chain recombines TRBV4-3 with TRBJ2-3, with TRBD2 as a possible D gene (6 bases). CDR3 size: 16 residues. The V end lost 0 bases, the J end lost 5 bases, and 15 bases lay between the germline ends. Looked up from germline, CDR1 is LGHNA and CDR2 is YSLEER. This chain's CDR3 is CASSQDLRGGVDTQYF. The CDR3 DNA sequence: TGCGCCAGCAGCCAAGACTTGCGTGGCGGGGTAGATACGCAGTATTTT.

The chain is built from TRBV6-5 and TRBJ1-1; no firm D call. CDR1 and CDR2 from the germline V gene are MNHEY and SVGAGI. The CDR3 extends over 12 amino acids. Trimming left V 6 bases short and J 10 bases short, with 15 bases between. This chain's CDR3 is CASSGGAYGAFF. Here the CDR3 DNA reads TGTGCCAGCAGCGGCGGAGCTTATGGAGCTTTCTTT.

The chain is built from TRBV11-2 and TRBJ2-1; 7 bases align to TRBD1. After removal of 5 bases from V and 1 base from J, the junction contained 2 bases not matched to a gene. CDR1 is SGHAT and CDR2 is FQNNGV in the germline V gene. The CDR3 runs to 14 residues. CDR3 nucleotide sequence: TGTGCCAGCAGCGGGACAGATTCCTACAATGAGCAGTTCTTC. It is translated as CASSGTDSYNEQFF.

The chain is built from TRBV5-5 and TRBJ2-3; the match to TRBD2 covers 12 bases. Germline CDR1 and CDR2: SGHKS and YYEKEE (reference sequence). With V trimmed by 4 bases and J by 2 bases, 5 bases remained unmatched. The CDR3 runs to 16 residues. The CDR3 here is CASSPLAGGNTDTQYF. The CDR3 nucleotides read TGTGCCAGCAGCCCGCTAGCGGGAGGGAACACAGATACGCAGTATTTT.

CDR3 protein: CASTPGTGGFHGYTF. The CDR3 DNA sequence: TGTGCCAGCACCCCCGGGACAGGGGGCTTCCATGGCTACACCTTC. The gene calls are TRBV2 and TRBJ1-2; 12 bases map to TRBD1. The CDR3 has 15 amino acids. The J segment lost 6 bases and the V segment lost 7 bases, leaving 9 bases of the junction unmatched. The germline V gene has CDR1 SNHLY and CDR2 FYNNEI.

The chain is built from TRBV9 and TRBJ2-3, with 13 nucleotides matching TRBD2. This CDR3 is 17 amino acids long. The trim removed 4 bases at V and 1 base at J, leaving 6 bases unmatched. Germline CDR1 and CDR2: SGDLS and YYNGEE. The CDR3 here is CASSTGTSGIGTDTQYF. CDR3 in DNA: TGTGCCAGCAGCACCGGGACTAGCGGGATCGGCACAGATACGCAGTATTTT.

This rearrangement joins TRBV6-7 to TRBJ1-5; 9 bases fit TRBD1. TRBV6-7 belongs to the ORF category, with a function that is uncertain. Unmatched junction bases numbered 16, after V lost 5 bases and J lost 2 bases. The length of the CDR3 is 19 residues. The DNA for the CDR3 is TGTGCCAGCAGTCAACCACCGGGACAGGGAGGTATGGGCAATCAGCCCCAGCATTTT. Translating gives CASSQPPGQGGMGNQPQHF.

The chain carries TRBV5-6 and TRBJ2-3, with D tentatively TRBD1 (6 bases). Germline lookup yields CDR1 SGHDT and CDR2 YYEEEE. V lost 2 bases to trimming and J lost 2 bases, with 9 bases between them. The CDR3 loop spans 14 amino acids. The CDR3, as DNA: TGTGCCAGCAGCTTTGGGGGCATCACAGATACGCAGTATTTT. As protein: CASSFGGITDTQYF.

This rearrangement joins TRBV13 to TRBJ2-5; maybe TRBD1 (6 bases). With 4 bases removed from V and 5 bases from J, the gap between germline ends came to 8 bases. CDR3 length: 12 amino acids. CDR1 is PRHDT, CDR2 FYEKMQ, per germline (reference sequence). For the CDR3, the DNA is TGTGCCAGCAGCTGGGACACCGAGACCCAGTACTTC. Translation: CASSWDTETQYF.

This chain connects TRBV6-5 to TRBJ1-2; possibly TRBD1 for D (6 bases). The CDR3 has 12 amino acids. Germline CDR1 MNHEY, CDR2 SVGAGI. Trimming removed 5 bases from V and 8 bases from J, with 12 bases in between. Here the CDR3 reads CASSSGQIGYTF. For the CDR3, the DNA is TGTGCCAGCAGTAGCGGACAGATCGGCTACACCTTC.

J is TRBJ2-5 and V is TRBV27; maybe TRBD2 (5 bases). The CDR3 totals 11 residues. Trimming pared 4 bases from V and 5 bases from J, leaving 5 bases between. Germline CDR1 reads MNHEY; CDR2 reads SMNVEV (reference sequence). CDR3: CASSSGETQYF. CDR3 bases: TGTGCCAGCAGTTCGGGGGAGACCCAGTACTTC.

This chain links TRBV5-1 with TRBJ2-7; no clear D. V was pared by 3 bases and J by 7 bases, with 17 bases between. The germline CDR1 and CDR2 sequences are SGHRS and YFSETQ. The CDR3 totals 14 residues. CDR3 DNA sequence: TGCGCCAGCAGCTCCGGGTCTCCAAACCGGGAGCAGTACTTC. Translated, it gives CASSSGSPNREQYF.

The V gene is TRBV6-5, the J gene TRBJ1-2, with a tentative D call TRBD1 (6 bases). Trimming took off 4 bases at V and 4 bases at J, with 10 bases between the two ends. The germline gives CDR1 MNHEY, CDR2 SVGAGI. The CDR3 has 13 residues. CDR3 nucleotide sequence: TGTGCCAGCAGTTTTTCGGACAGCTATGGCTACACCTTC. Its translation is CASSFSDSYGYTF.

This chain uses TRBV7-2 with TRBJ2-5; D not resolved. This CDR3 has 14 amino acids. Germline V gene sequence: CDR1 SGHTA, CDR2 FQGNSA. V lost 1 base and J lost 2, with 8 bases in between. The CDR3 nucleotides are TGTGCCAGCAGCTTAGACATCCTTCAAGAGACCCAGTACTTC. This sequence encodes CASSLDILQETQYF. Drawing the rest from reference TRBV7-2 and TRBJ2-5, the complete variable domain is GAGVSQSPSNKVTEKGKDVELRCDPISGHTALYWYRQSLGQGLEFLIYFQGNSAPDKSGLPSDRFSAERTGGSVSTLTIQRTQQEDSAVYLCASSLDILQETQYFGPGTRLLVL.

The DNA for the CDR3 is TGTGCCAGCAGCTTAGATGCAGGGGTCACCTACGAGCAGTACTTC. Encoded protein: CASSLDAGVTYEQYF. This chain uses TRBV7-2 with TRBJ2-7; perhaps TRBD1 as D (6 bases). The CDR3 is made up of 15 amino acids. Germline-derived CDR1 and CDR2 are SGHTA and FQGNSA. Trimming stripped 1 base from V and 2 bases from J, with 12 bases between.

The chain combines TRBV12-5 with TRBJ2-3, with D possibly matching TRBD1 (6 bases). This CDR3 has 15 residues. V was pared by 0 bases and J by 0 bases, with 7 bases between. Germline V CDR1 and CDR2: LGHNT, FRNRAP. This chain's CDR3 is CASGLVGGSTDTQYF. Written as DNA, the CDR3 is TGTGCTAGTGGTTTGGTAGGGGGTAGCACAGATACGCAGTATTTT.

The chain recombines TRBV19 with TRBJ2-1; tentatively, D is TRBD2 (6 bases). V shed 6 bases and J shed 7 bases, with 19 bases lying between them. CDR3 length equals 15 residues. The germline CDR1 and CDR2 sequences are LNHDA and SQIVND (reference sequence). The DNA of the CDR3 is TGTGCCAGTAGGCCGCTAGCGAGAGGGGAGAATGAGCAGTTCTTC. It yields the protein CASRPLARGENEQFF.

The CDR3 DNA is TGTGCCACCAAGGACAGGCCGGGCCCCAATCAGCCCCAGCATTTT. Translation: CATKDRPGPNQPQHF. The rearrangement uses TRBV19 and TRBJ1-5, with 7 bases that match TRBD1. In germline, CDR1 is LNHDA, CDR2 SQIVND (reference sequence). V shed 10 bases and J 3 bases; nucleotides not matched to a gene: 12. This CDR3 contains 15 residues. The complete variable domain, with remaining parts taken from reference TRBV19 and TRBJ1-5, reads DGGITQSPKYLFRKEGQNVTLSCEQNLNHDAMYWYRQDPGQGLRLIYYSQIVNDFQKGDIAEGYSVSREKKESFPLTVTSAQKNPTAFYLCATKDRPGPNQPQHFGDGTRLSIL.

The chain has TRBV13 and TRBJ2-5; D perhaps matches TRBD1 (6 bases). The germline V gene has CDR1 PRHDT and CDR2 FYEKMQ (reference sequence). The CDR3 is 14 residues long. Trimming cost V 4 bases and J 5 bases, with 14 bases left between them. The CDR3 DNA sequence: TGTGCCAGCAGCTATTCAGGGGATGTGGAGACCCAGTACTTC. Encoded protein: CASSYSGDVETQYF.